The 20 T cell receptor beta chains reported below all come from one sample, sequenced in a study. TCRdb reanalysed the RT-PCR reads using MiXCR and keeps one entry per CDR3 protein. The sample records more than 600,000 distinct CDR3 sequences, 12% to 15% being singletons. The material sequenced was memory CD4+ T cells from blood. Source of these receptors: a female donor in good health, serving as a healthy control.

In its sample, this clonotype was seen many times. V and J are TRBV6-5 and TRBJ2-1, with 8 bases fitting TRBD2. Germline-derived CDR1 and CDR2 are MNHEY and SVGAGI. V shed 2 bases and J 6 bases; nucleotides not matched to a gene: 6. This CDR3 has 15 residues. CDR3 sequence (DNA): TGTGCCAGCAGTTACGCGGGACTAGTAAGCAATGAGCAGTTCTTC. This translates into CASSYAGLVSNEQFF.

The chain employs TRBV18 and TRBJ1-5; D not certain. The CDR3 extends over 13 amino acids. Germline V gives CDR1 KGHSH, CDR2 LQKENI. The ends were cut back, 2 bases at V and 3 bases at J, with 5 bases in the middle. The CDR3 region has the DNA TGTGCCAGCTCACCAGGGTTCAATCAGCCCCAGCATTTT. Residues: CASSPGFNQPQHF.

The chain links TRBV10-3 to TRBJ2-7; no definite D call. Looked up from germline, CDR1 is ENHRY and CDR2 is SYGVKD. V lost 4 bases and J 3 bases, leaving 10 bases between the germline ends. The CDR3 covers 13 residues. The DNA of the CDR3 is TGTGCCATCAGTGCAGGAATTAGCTACGAGCAGTACTTC. The encoded protein is CAISAGISYEQYF.

There are a few counts of this clonotype. The chain links TRBV6-6 to TRBJ1-5; D not certain. Germline CDR1 and CDR2: MNHNY and SVGAGI (reference sequence). The V end lost 6 bases, the J end lost 5 bases, and 11 bases lay between the germline ends. This CDR3 has 13 amino acids. The CDR3 region is CASSQQSDQPQHF. CDR3 DNA sequence: TGTGCCAGCAGCCAACAATCAGATCAGCCCCAGCATTTT.

The chain joins TRBV12-3 or TRBV12-4 to TRBJ2-1, with 13 nucleotides matching TRBD2. The CDR3 totals 16 residues. V trimming: 6 bases; J trimming: 0 bases; junction bases outside the gene matches: 2. The CDR3 loop reads CASRGLAGSSYNEQFF. The CDR3 region has the DNA TGTGCCAGCAGGGGACTAGCGGGGAGCTCCTACAATGAGCAGTTCTTC.

This clonotype has only a few counts. J is TRBJ1-2 and V is TRBV6-6; D unresolved. The CDR3 runs to 14 residues. Germline V gives CDR1 MNHNY, CDR2 SVGAGI (reference sequence). The V end was cut by 7 bases, the J end by 7 bases, with 19 bases between. CDR3 sequence reads: CASMRFGDSAGYTF. CDR3 DNA sequence: TGTGCCAGCATGAGGTTCGGGGATAGCGCTGGCTACACCTTC.

This clonotype was detected ten times or more. The chain is built from TRBV12-3 or TRBV12-4 and TRBJ1-2; D gene unclear. The length of the CDR3 is 12 residues. V was cut by 4 bases and J by 7 bases, with 10 bases left in between. The CDR3 sequence is CASSWGSGGYTF. As DNA, the CDR3 is TGTGCCAGCAGTTGGGGATCCGGTGGCTACACCTTC.

The genes are TRBV6-5 and TRBJ2-1; 10 bases are shared with TRBD2. The CDR3 consists of 15 residues. The ends lost 5 bases at V and 9 bases at J; junction bases unmatched: 10. Germline V gene lookup returns CDR1 MNHEY and CDR2 SVGAGI. The CDR3 loop reads CASSPVTSGYGEQFF. DNA for the CDR3: TGTGCCAGCAGTCCGGTGACTAGCGGGTACGGTGAGCAGTTCTTC.

The chain combines TRBV6-5 with TRBJ1-1; D may be TRBD1 (5 bases). The CDR3 length is 15 residues. Germline values: CDR1 MNHEY, CDR2 SVGAGI. Trimming shortened V by 2 bases and J by 3 bases, and 13 bases separated the two germline ends. The CDR3 nucleotides read TGTGCCAGCAGTTACACAGCTATGGGACACACTGAAGCTTTCTTT. Translation gives CASSYTAMGHTEAFF.

V and J are TRBV28 and TRBJ2-7; D unclear. This CDR3 has 12 amino acids. The germline V and J ends were trimmed by 8 bases and 2 bases, with 10 bases remaining between them. The V gene's germline CDR1 is MDHEN and CDR2 SYDVKM. CDR3: CASQALTYEQYF. CDR3 nucleotides: TGTGCCAGCCAGGCACTTACCTACGAGCAGTACTTC.

The sample holds a few counts of this clonotype. The rearrangement joins TRBV6-4 to TRBJ1-2; D call uncertain. Per the germline V gene, CDR1 is MRHNA and CDR2 is SNTAGT. The CDR3 length is 12 residues. Between the trimmed V and J ends, which lost 7 bases and 7 bases, there was a span of 13 bases. This CDR3 is CASTRGSSGYTF. As DNA, the CDR3 is TGTGCCAGCACCCGTGGGAGTTCTGGCTACACCTTC.

The rearrangement uses TRBV6-1 and TRBJ2-5; D may correspond to TRBD1 or TRBD2 (5 bases each). V was pared by 5 bases and J by 1 base, with 14 bases between. Looked up from germline, CDR1 is MNHNS and CDR2 is SASEGT. The CDR3 is 15 residues long. CDR3 protein: CASSSPSGAQETQYF. CDR3 in DNA: TGTGCCAGCAGTTCCCCCTCCGGGGCCCAAGAGACCCAGTACTTC.

The rearrangement joins TRBV11-2 to TRBJ2-1; D unclear. This CDR3 comprises 13 residues. Germline V gene lookup returns CDR1 SGHAT and CDR2 FQNNGV. Trimming took off 0 bases at V and 12 bases at J, with 12 bases between the two ends. The CDR3 sequence is CASSLDLEMVQFF. CDR3 DNA: TGTGCCAGCAGCTTAGATTTGGAGATGGTGCAGTTCTTC.

V usage is TRBV7-9 and J usage is TRBJ2-7, with a weak D call TRBD2 (6 bases). The CDR3 consists of 14 residues. V was pared by 2 bases and J by 5 bases, with 13 bases between. The germline V gene has CDR1 SEHNR and CDR2 FQNEAQ (reference sequence). The DNA of the CDR3 is TGTGCCAGCAGCTTACAGACTAGGGAAGACGAGCAGTACTTC. Translating it yields CASSLQTREDEQYF.

The J gene is TRBJ2-2, the V gene TRBV12-3 or TRBV12-4; no reliable D call. The germline V and J ends were trimmed by 7 bases and 7 bases, with 10 bases remaining between them. The CDR3 consists of 12 residues. CDR3 residues: CASTPSIGELFF. The DNA for the CDR3 is TGTGCCAGCACCCCTAGTATCGGGGAGCTGTTTTTT.

This clonotype was counted a few times. The chain has TRBV7-6 and TRBJ1-2; the match to TRBD1 covers 7 bases. Germline V lookup: CDR1 SGHVS, CDR2 FNYEAQ. Losses at the gene ends were 4 bases for V and 8 bases for J; bases not matched to a gene: 13. The CDR3 has 15 residues. The CDR3 DNA reads as TGTGCCAGCAGCTCGGGGGACAGTCCTTCCCTCGGCTACACCTTC. As protein: CASSSGDSPSLGYTF.

In its sample, this clonotype was seen a few times. This chain connects TRBV12-3 or TRBV12-4 to TRBJ2-1, with 11 bases that match TRBD1. With 6 bases clipped from V and 2 bases from J, the junction kept 6 bases outside the gene matches. There are 16 residues in the CDR3. CDR3 sequence: CASSPRTGGPYNEQFF. In DNA, the CDR3 is TGTGCCAGCAGCCCTAGGACAGGGGGCCCCTACAATGAGCAGTTCTTC.

In this sample, this clonotype turned up many times. The CDR3 DNA reads as TGCAGTGCGCCGACAGGGGAGTATGGCTACACCTTC. Translated, it gives CSAPTGEYGYTF. V usage is TRBV20-1 and J usage is TRBJ1-2; 8 nucleotides match TRBD1. CDR1 and CDR2 (germline): DFQATT, SNEGSKA (reference sequence). This CDR3 region has 12 residues. The J segment lost 5 bases and the V segment lost 6 bases, leaving 5 bases of the junction unmatched.

The V and J genes are TRBV12-3 or TRBV12-4 and TRBJ1-1; no reliable D call. The CDR3 runs to 13 residues. V was pared by 6 bases and J by 2 bases, with 10 bases between. CDR3 amino acids: CASRSQINTEAFF. In DNA, the CDR3 is TGTGCCAGCAGGTCGCAGATTAACACTGAAGCTTTCTTT.

V and J are TRBV7-2 and TRBJ2-6, with D possibly TRBD2 on 6 matching bases. CDR3 length: 15 residues. Germline values: CDR1 SGHTA, CDR2 FQGNSA. Trimming stripped 5 bases from V and 5 bases from J, with 13 bases between. CDR3 nucleotide sequence: TGTGCCAGCAGCCCGCGGGGATCTTGGGCCAACGTCCTGACTTTC. Translating gives CASSPRGSWANVLTF.